This T cell receptor (beta chain) is drawn from a study of T cell repertoires in cytomegalovirus infection (dated by TCRdb to 2018 to 2020). In the study overall: The peptide stimulations were aimed at well-studied HLA-B-restricted epitopes as well as recently identified HLA-C-restricted CMV epitopes, whose presentation resists viral immunomodulation. Because public TCR beta signatures pointed to carriage of CMV infection together with the matching HLA type, the HLA type of each donor mattered for the analysis.

This clonotype was seen a handful of times. Its antigen is not yet known. Base qualities are not recorded, but no much larger clone differs from it by a single base. The label giving this sample's treatment or condition can be read as: in vitro stimulation with specific CMV peptide epitopes to enrich CMV-specific T cells. Based on the germline V gene, the CDR1 and CDR2 sequences are KGHDR and SFDVKD. From the cysteine up to the phenylalanine, the CDR3 has a length of 14 residues. The DNA shown is the 42-base CDR3, in frame from base 1. V is pruned by 5 bases and J by 8 bases, leaving 9 bases of the junction without a gene match. The study at large found these results: In both this cohort and an independent roughly 350-donor cohort, the cumulative frequency of public TCR beta family members distinguished carriers of CMV infection plus the relevant HLA type. In the ex vivo response, HLA-C-restricted CMV-specific TCR beta clonotypes were dominant, and in two of eight donors the single most frequent clonotype came from this HLA-C-restricted group.

Instrument on record: Illumina HiSeq 1500. The raw public reads went through TCRdb reprocessing: fastp at Q25, MiXCR clone calling, in-frame beta chains kept. Identical CDR3 protein sequences are pooled into one entry, listed with their most common genes and DNA. A total of approximately 770,000 distinct CDR3 sequences appear in this sample, just under 30% of them only once. The ten largest clones represent about an eighth of the sample. The chain links TRBV24-1 with TRBJ1-2; 8 central nucleotides agree with TRBD1. The sequenced sample was cultured CD8+ T cells from PBMCs, obtained from culture after CMV antigen stimulation. The clonotype originates from a human donor in good health (CMV status not recorded). Some clones in this sample may be carry-over from other donors' samples. This receptor has the CDR3 CATSGTDRGGGYTF. The sequenced DNA: TGTGCCACCAGTGGGACCGACAGGGGAGGCGGCTACACCTTC.